This T cell receptor beta chain was recorded in a study of beta chain features in type 1 diabetes (dated by TCRdb to the late 2010s). General notes on the study: Mean age, gender distribution, total cell number and subset yield were not different between patients and healthy donors. A total of over 90,000,000 sorted cells were examined across all samples, and a strong correlation was observed between cell number per subset and RNA yield. In the study, TCRB repertoires of sorted circulating CD4+ T cell subsets from recently diagnosed type 1 diabetes patients were compared with those of matched healthy donors. Whereas all 28 donors provided naive and central memory subsets, regulatory and stem cell-like memory subsets were isolated from just 8 patients and about eight healthy donors.

Each donor gave one peripheral blood draw, averaging around 120 mL, which was collected into heparinised tubes. A BD FACSAria II was used to sort naive, central memory, regulatory and stem cell-like memory CD4+ T cells with a panel that included CD45RO, CCR7, CD25, CD127, CD95 and CD27. All sorted populations exceeded 95% purity. PBMCs were isolated immediately by Lymphoprep density gradient centrifugation and stained directly without culture. So that batch effects would be minimized, each experiment stained and sorted samples in pairs, pairing one healthy donor with one patient. The entire isolated RNA was reverse transcribed using the High Capacity cDNA Reverse Transcription Kit, and thus expressed TCRB transcripts were sequenced. Naive, central memory and regulatory T cell samples underwent deep immunoSEQ sequencing, averaging roughly 3.3 million total reads per sample. Sorted cells were lysed in RLT buffer and RNA was extracted with DNase-treated RNeasy Micro or Mini kits, depending on cell number. To prevent cross-contamination, each cell subset was processed individually, whereas patient and healthy donor samples were processed jointly. Using the immunoSEQ multiplex PCR, TCRB sequences were amplified from cDNA into 87-bp fragments spanning the CDR3 region. Amplicons were sequenced on the Illumina HiSeq platform. Regarding the original processing steps: Synthetic template baselines were used to correct PCR bias computationally, reads within Hamming distance 2 were collapsed together, and singletons that could not be merged were discarded. Reads were aligned against IMGT so that V, D and J genes, CDR3 length and insertions or deletions at six rearrangement sites could be assigned. Within each subset, clonotype counts were normalized to sorted cell number, after which true diversity and Gini coefficients were computed with the tcR R package. Repertoire sharing was quantified using the overlap coefficient calculated on TCRB nucleotide sequences. The source is immuneACCESS, and TCRdb retained only in-frame sequences with V and J called. Part of the clones is not carried over; for the studies checked, unresolved V genes explain less than half of this, and the remainder is unexplained. V and J calls and clone size are given by that table; D and trimming were obtained from the DNA. The sample profile shows some 160,000 clones; roughly 9.1% of them were found once. The top ten constitute over 2% of the sample.

General conclusions and limits of the study: The naive, central memory and regulatory TCRB repertoires appeared to resemble one another more closely among patients than among healthy donors. Because cDNA was sequenced instead of genomic DNA, activated cells with high expression could be over-represented, although the groups did not differ in activation or CD3 levels. Shorter templates might have been favored by PCR, but patient and control samples were amplified and corrected together, so both groups would have been affected equally by any skew. A moderate but significant shortening of TCRB CDR3 length was observed in type 1 diabetes patients in all four CD4+ subsets. Because the HLA sub-analyses included only small numbers of individuals, any influence of HLA type on TCRB rearrangement was left unresolved. At VDJ recombination sites, patients with type 1 diabetes made fewer insertions and deleted more nucleotides, a pattern implying thymic rearrangement abnormalities.

This clone was observed a few times. The specificity of this receptor is unknown. Base qualities are not at hand, and no much larger clone is one base apart. CDR1 and CDR2 are drawn from the germline V gene: SGHTA, FQGNSA. CDR3 length: 16 amino acids, cysteine to phenylalanine. Just the 48-base CDR3 DNA is kept, in frame starting at base 1. V is pared back by 0 bases and J by 2 bases, with 12 bases lying between the germline termini. The receptor comes from a woman in her late teens or twenties in good health. The sample comprised central memory CD4+ T cells from blood. The V and J segments used are TRBV7-2 and TRBJ2-3, and the D gene may be TRBD2, 5 bases matching. The CDR3 loop reads CASSLASGEPTDTQYF. The sequence in DNA is TGTGCCAGCAGCTTAGCATCCGGGGAGCCCACAGATACGCAGTATTTT. The full variable domain, with segments outside the CDR3 supplied by the reference TRBV7-2 and TRBJ2-3 proteins, appears as GAGVSQSPSNKVTEKGKDVELRCDPISGHTALYWYRQSLGQGLEFLIYFQGNSAPDKSGLPSDRFSAERTGGSVSTLTIQRTQQEDSAVYLCASSLASGEPTDTQYFGPGTRLTVL.